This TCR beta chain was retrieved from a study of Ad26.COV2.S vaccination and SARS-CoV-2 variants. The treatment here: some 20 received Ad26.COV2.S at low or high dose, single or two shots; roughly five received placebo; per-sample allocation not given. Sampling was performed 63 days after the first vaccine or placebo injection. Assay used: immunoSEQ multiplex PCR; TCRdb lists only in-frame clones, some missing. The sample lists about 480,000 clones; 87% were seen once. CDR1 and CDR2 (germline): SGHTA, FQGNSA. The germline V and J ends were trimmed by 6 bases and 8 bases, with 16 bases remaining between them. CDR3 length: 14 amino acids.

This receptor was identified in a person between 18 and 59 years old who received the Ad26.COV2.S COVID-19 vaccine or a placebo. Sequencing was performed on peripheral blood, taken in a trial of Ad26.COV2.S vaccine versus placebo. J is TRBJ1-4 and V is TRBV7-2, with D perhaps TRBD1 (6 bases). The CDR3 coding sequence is TGTGCCAGCAGTCAAGGGGGATCGCTCGAAAAACTGTTTTTT. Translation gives CASSQGGSLEKLFF. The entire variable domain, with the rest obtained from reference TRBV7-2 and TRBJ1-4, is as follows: GAGVSQSPSNKVTEKGKDVELRCDPISGHTALYWYRQSLGQGLEFLIYFQGNSAPDKSGLPSDRFSAERTGGSVSTLTIQRTQQEDSAVYLCASSQGGSLEKLFFGSGTQLSVL.